This T cell receptor beta chain came from a study of CD8+CD57+ T cells in acquired aplastic anemia. Study-wide points: Between patients and controls, around 31 CD8+ CDR3 sequences were found in common. With respect to CD8+ Simpson's diversity, patients and controls did not differ significantly.

V gave up 9 bases and J gave up 1 base, with 16 bases separating them. This CDR3 has 15 residues. Researchers used genomic DNA as the template to profile TCR beta VDJ and CDR3. TCRdb reprocessed the reads via MiXCR and lists one record per CDR3 protein. The table records hundreds of thousands of distinct CDR3 sequences, roughly 34% of them present only once. All sequencing subjects had displayed CD8+CD57+ cell expansion on flow cytometry. A severe acquired aplastic anemia diagnosis applied to all patients. Patients were therapy-naive when their blood was sampled. The table lists this clonotype with a few counts. The antigen remains undetermined.

Sequenced sample: sorted CD4+, CD8+, or CD8+CD57+ T cells (not recorded which) from PBMCs. The rearrangement joins TRBV12-3 or TRBV12-4 to TRBJ1-3; D is perhaps TRBD1 (5 bases). The TCR comes from a human donor with aplastic anemia. The CDR3 DNA reads TGTGCCAGTACAGCTACAGGAGGATCTGGAAACACCATATATTTT. This encodes CASTATGGSGNTIYF.